Listed below are T cell receptor beta chains from one sample, sequenced in a study of T cell repertoires in cytomegalovirus infection. TCRdb reprocessed the reads via MiXCR and lists one record per CDR3 protein. The sample lists about 180,000 distinct CDR3 sequences, about a fifth occurring once. Antigens of these TCRs are unknown. Source: CD8+ T cells from cultured PBMCs, taken from culture after CMV antigen stimulation. The receptor set was obtained from a human donor in good health (CMV status not recorded). Some clones in this sample may be carry-over from other donors' samples. Both conserved end residues are part of each CDR3. D genes are given only for firm matches. Only part of the rows carry a size: once, few, many, or a class if the clone is expanded.

NA,TRBV10-3,NA,TRBJ2-7,CATDWQGSYEQYF,TGTGCCACCGATTGGCAGGGAAGTTACGAGCAGTACTTC
TRBD1,TRBV6-1,once,TRBJ1-6,CASSPLVEGARSPLHF,TGTGCCAGCAGTCCACTGGTGGAGGGGGCGCGTTCACCCCTCCACTTT
NA,TRBV4-1,NA,TRBJ1-4,CASSQTIGRTTATNEKLFF,TGCGCCAGCAGCCAAACTATCGGACGGACTACTGCAACTAATGAAAAACTGTTTTTT
TRBD1,TRBV5-4,NA,TRBJ2-7,CASSFRDRGPYEQYF,TGTGCCAGCAGCTTCCGGGACAGGGGCCCCTACGAGCAGTACTTC
NA,TRBV11-2,few,TRBJ1-5,CASSLGGGPYSNQPQHF,TGTGCCAGCAGCTTGGGCGGGGGTCCCTATAGCAATCAGCCCCAGCATTTT
TRBD1,TRBV7-2,few,TRBJ1-1,CASSSQGQDLNTEAFF,TGTGCCAGCAGCTCACAAGGACAGGATTTGAACACTGAAGCTTTCTTT
TRBD1,TRBV6-6,NA,TRBJ2-7,CASSDPGQGTTSYEQYF,TGTGCCAGCAGCGACCCGGGACAGGGAACAACCTCCTACGAGCAGTACTTC
NA,TRBV27,NA,TRBJ2-3,CASSWAGGLDTQYF,TGTGCCAGCAGTTGGGCCGGGGGTCTAGATACGCAGTATTTT
NA,TRBV7-6,NA,TRBJ1-1,CASSLAFGGGTEAFF,TGTGCCAGCAGCTTAGCGTTTGGGGGGGGGACTGAAGCTTTCTTT
NA,TRBV4-1,few,TRBJ2-3,CASSQDLGGPTDTQYF,TGCGCCAGCAGCCAAGATCTGGGGGGGCCCACAGATACGCAGTATTTT
NA,TRBV12-5,few,TRBJ1-2,CASGSPPRNRASYGYTF,TGTGCTAGTGGTTCCCCCCCCCGGAACAGGGCTAGCTATGGCTACACCTTC
NA,TRBV7-9,NA,TRBJ2-3,CASSQGLTSTDTQYF,TGTGCCAGCAGCCAGGGACTTACTAGCACAGATACGCAGTATTTT
NA,TRBV15,NA,TRBJ1-1,CATSRRPRVNMNTEAFF,TGTGCCACCAGCAGACGACCGAGAGTAAACATGAACACTGAAGCTTTCTTT
TRBD1,TRBV7-2,NA,TRBJ1-1,CASSLPGTGGIEAFF,TGTGCCAGCAGCTTACCAGGGACAGGGGGGATTGAAGCTTTCTTT
TRBD2,TRBV29-1,few,TRBJ2-5,CSVVVSGNQETQYF,TGCAGCGTTGTGGTTAGCGGGAACCAAGAGACCCAGTACTTC
NA,TRBV7-8,many,TRBJ2-1,CASSFLGTTLPYNEQFF,TGTGCCAGCAGCTTCCTCGGGACAACCCTGCCCTACAATGAGCAGTTCTTC
NA,TRBV4-1,few,TRBJ2-1,CASSQGVEEQFF,TGCGCCAGCAGCCAAGGTGTAGAAGAGCAGTTCTTC
NA,TRBV29-1,NA,TRBJ1-1,CSVGAYQNTEAFF,TGCAGCGTGGGTGCGTATCAGAACACTGAAGCTTTCTTT
TRBD2,TRBV2,NA,TRBJ2-3,CASSELAGSTDTQYF,TGTGCCAGCAGTGAGTTAGCGGGGAGCACAGATACGCAGTATTTT
NA,TRBV9,many,TRBJ2-7,CASSIGHGGYEQYF,TGTGCCAGCAGCATTGGCCATGGGGGGTACGAGCAGTACTTC
NA,TRBV2,few,TRBJ2-5,CASSEGQGVQETQYF,TGTGCCAGCAGTGAAGGGCAGGGTGTCCAAGAGACCCAGTACTTC
NA,TRBV15,few,TRBJ2-5,CATTTGVMYQETQYF,TGTGCCACGACAACAGGTGTTATGTACCAAGAGACCCAGTACTTC
NA,TRBV28,NA,TRBJ2-1,CASSSRGNEQFF,TGTGCCAGCAGTTCCCGGGGGAATGAGCAGTTCTTC